A single sample gave rise to the 19 T cell receptor beta chains below, sequenced in a study of shared clonotypes between healthy human individuals. TCRdb's table, derived via immunoSEQ multiplex PCR, lists solely in-frame clones and lacks some. The sample comprises under 600,000 clones, 70% to 80% of which are singletons, and around 12% rests with the top ten. The sequencing input was PBMCs. The origin of the receptors is a woman in her thirties or forties in good health. Some clones in this sample may be carry-over from other donors' samples.

The chain joins TRBV2 to TRBJ2-7; perhaps TRBD1 as D (5 bases). The CDR3 has 14 residues. Trimming cost V 6 bases and J 1 base, with 13 bases left between them. The germline V gene has CDR1 SNHLY and CDR2 FYNNEI. CDR3 DNA sequence: TGTGCCAGCAGCCCCGACAGAGTTTCCTACGAGCAGTACTTC. Protein product: CASSPDRVSYEQYF. Full variable domain (remainder filled in from reference TRBV2 and TRBJ2-7): EPEVTQTPSHQVTQMGQEVILRCVPISNHLYFYWYRQILGQKVEFLVSFYNNEISEKSEIFDDQFSVERPDGSNFTLKIRSTKLEDSAMYFCASSPDRVSYEQYFGPGTRLTVT.

This clone was seen a few times. The genes are TRBV5-4 and TRBJ2-2; 13 bases map to TRBD2. This CDR3 is 17 amino acids long. V was pared by 5 bases and J by 0 bases, with 4 bases of the junction left unmatched. Germline V CDR1 and CDR2: SGHNT, YYREEE (reference sequence). The DNA for the CDR3 is TGTGCCAGCAGACCGGGACTAGCGGGATCGAACACCGGGGAGCTGTTTTTT. Amino acid sequence: CASRPGLAGSNTGELFF.

J is TRBJ2-3 and V is TRBV30; 10 bases are shared with TRBD2. The germline CDR1 and CDR2 sequences are GTSNPN and SVGIG (reference sequence). The V gene end was trimmed by 3 bases and the J gene end by 1 base; junction bases not matched to a gene: 4. This CDR3 is built from 15 residues. The CDR3 DNA is TGTGCCTGGAGGCGGCTAGCGGGAGGCACAGATACGCAGTATTTT. It codes for CAWRRLAGGTDTQYF.

This clone was seen ten or more times. The chain couples TRBV6-1 to TRBJ1-2; possibly TRBD1 for D (5 bases). There are 13 residues in the CDR3. Germline V gene data show CDR1 as MNHNS and CDR2 as SASEGT. V lost 6 bases to trimming and J lost 1 base, with 9 bases between them. CDR3 amino acids: CASRTTDNYGYTF. The CDR3 DNA reads TGTGCCAGCAGGACGACAGATAACTATGGCTACACCTTC.

The rearrangement uses TRBV7-2 and TRBJ1-4, with D tentatively TRBD1 (5 bases). CDR3 length equals 15 residues. CDR1 and CDR2 (germline): SGHTA, FQGNSA. Trimming cost V 3 bases and J 6 bases, with 14 bases left between them. The CDR3 reads CASSFDGTPDEKLFF. Written as DNA, the CDR3 is TGTGCCAGCAGCTTCGATGGGACTCCAGATGAAAAACTGTTTTTT.

The chain combines TRBV6-1 with TRBJ1-5, with no clear D. Trimming took off 8 bases at V and 4 bases at J, with 6 bases between the two ends. The CDR3 length is 11 residues. From germline, CDR1 is MNHNS and CDR2 SASEGT. As DNA, the CDR3 is TGTGCCAGCGGTACTAATCAGCCCCAGCATTTT. Amino acid sequence: CASGTNQPQHF.

V is TRBV7-3 and J is TRBJ2-3; D call uncertain. V was trimmed by 2 bases and J by 1 base, leaving 7 bases between them. The CDR3 has 14 amino acids. Germline V gene lookup returns CDR1 SGHTA and CDR2 FQGTGA. The CDR3 sequence is CASSLSRRTDTQYF. The CDR3 coding sequence is TGTGCCAGCAGCTTATCCAGACGCACAGATACGCAGTATTTT.

This rearrangement joins TRBV5-4 to TRBJ2-7, with 8 bases that match TRBD1. CDR1 is SGHNT, CDR2 YYREEE, per germline (reference sequence). J gave up 5 bases and V 1 base, and 8 bases lay outside the gene matches. CDR3 length equals 15 residues. Here the CDR3 DNA reads TGTGCCAGCAGCTTGTTTTCGACAGGGGTCCACGAGCAGTACTTC. Translating gives CASSLFSTGVHEQYF.

The chain joins TRBV7-2 to TRBJ2-5, with 11 bases aligning to TRBD1. After removal of 1 base from V and 2 bases from J, the junction contained 6 bases not matched to a gene. The CDR3 consists of 17 residues. Germline lookup yields CDR1 SGHTA and CDR2 FQGNSA. CDR3 sequence: CASSLDGTGGSQETQYF. CDR3 nucleotides: TGTGCCAGCAGCTTAGACGGGACAGGGGGTAGTCAAGAGACCCAGTACTTC.

This clone was detected only once. This sample also contains other DNA sequences that code for the same CDR3. This chain's CDR3 is CASSNRQGNQPQHF. In nucleotides, the CDR3 is TGTGCCAGCAGTAATCGACAGGGCAATCAGCCCCAGCATTTT. The chain couples TRBV6-1 to TRBJ1-5, with TRBD1 as a possible D gene (6 bases). The CDR3 has 14 residues. Germline V gene lookup returns CDR1 MNHNS and CDR2 SASEGT. Trimming took off 5 bases at V and 2 bases at J, with 10 bases between the two ends.

The chain has TRBV6-5 and TRBJ1-1; no definite D call. The CDR3 spans 15 residues. Germline V gives CDR1 MNHEY, CDR2 SVGAGI. V was pared by 2 bases and J by 3 bases, with 13 bases between. The CDR3 bases are TGTGCCAGCAGTTACGAAGGCCCAATGGACACTGAAGCTTTCTTT. Residues: CASSYEGPMDTEAFF.

J is TRBJ2-7 and V is TRBV7-9; the match to TRBD2 covers 10 bases. The CDR3 contains 15 residues. Germline V CDR1 and CDR2: SEHNR, FQNEAQ (reference sequence). The V segment lost 1 base and the J segment 6 bases; nucleotides outside the gene matches: 6. The CDR3 nucleotides are TGTGCCAGCAGCTTAGGTCTAGCGGGAGTGGTCGAGCAGTACTTC. This codes for CASSLGLAGVVEQYF.

This clone was seen ten or more times. The chain couples TRBV20-1 to TRBJ1-2; D is undetermined. Trimming removed 6 bases from V and 8 bases from J, with 13 bases in between. CDR1 and CDR2 (germline): DFQATT, SNEGSKA (reference sequence). CDR3 size: 11 residues. CDR3: CSAKDERGYTF. The CDR3 DNA follows: TGCAGTGCCAAGGACGAACGAGGCTACACCTTC.

The chain is built from TRBV23-1 and TRBJ1-3, with a tentative D call TRBD1 (5 bases). TRBV23-1 is marked as an open reading frame, function uncertain. This CDR3 is built from 14 residues. The V gene lost 6 bases and the J gene lost 2 bases, with 11 bases spanning the gap. The CDR3 nucleotides are TGCGCCAGCAGCCAACCAGGGACTGGAAACACCATATATTTT. This gives the protein CASSQPGTGNTIYF.

This chain joins TRBV29-1 and TRBJ1-2; the match to TRBD1 covers 7 bases. CDR1 SQVTM and CDR2 ANQGSEA come from the germline V gene. J was trimmed by 10 bases and V by 6 bases; bases with no gene match: 8. The CDR3 is made up of 11 amino acids. DNA for the CDR3: TGCAGCGTCGGGAATACAGGGGACTACACCTTC. It yields the protein CSVGNTGDYTF.

The V and J genes are TRBV14 and TRBJ2-7, with D uncertain. This CDR3 has 15 amino acids. Germline CDR1 and CDR2: SGHDN and FVKESK. V was pared by 1 base and J by 0 bases, with 10 bases between. The CDR3 nucleotides read TGTGCCAGCAGCCAAGGGAGAACACCCTCCTACGAGCAGTACTTC. This translates into CASSQGRTPSYEQYF.

This chain uses TRBV5-4 with TRBJ1-1; 8 positions match TRBD1. Germline-derived CDR1 and CDR2 are SGHNT and YYREEE (reference sequence). With V trimmed by 6 bases and J by 1 base, 5 bases remained unmatched. This CDR3 has 14 amino acids. The CDR3, as DNA: TGTGCCAGCACCCGGGGACAGGAGAACACTGAAGCTTTCTTT. Encoded protein: CASTRGQENTEAFF.

The rearrangement joins TRBV4-3 to TRBJ1-2; 9 bases match TRBD1. Germline V gives CDR1 LGHNA, CDR2 YSLEER. The ends lost 4 bases at V and 3 bases at J; junction bases unmatched: 12. This CDR3 has 17 residues. CDR3: CASSPAGDRANYYGYTF. The DNA for the CDR3 is TGCGCCAGCAGCCCAGCTGGGGACAGGGCCAACTACTATGGCTACACCTTC.

This chain uses TRBV29-1 with TRBJ2-7; D gene uncertain. The CDR3 extends over 11 amino acids. V dropped 4 bases and J dropped 4 bases, with 8 bases sitting between them. Germline CDR1 reads SQVTM; CDR2 reads ANQGSEA. This chain's CDR3 is CSVGGSYEQYF. The CDR3 bases are TGCAGCGTTGGGGGATCTTACGAGCAGTACTTC.